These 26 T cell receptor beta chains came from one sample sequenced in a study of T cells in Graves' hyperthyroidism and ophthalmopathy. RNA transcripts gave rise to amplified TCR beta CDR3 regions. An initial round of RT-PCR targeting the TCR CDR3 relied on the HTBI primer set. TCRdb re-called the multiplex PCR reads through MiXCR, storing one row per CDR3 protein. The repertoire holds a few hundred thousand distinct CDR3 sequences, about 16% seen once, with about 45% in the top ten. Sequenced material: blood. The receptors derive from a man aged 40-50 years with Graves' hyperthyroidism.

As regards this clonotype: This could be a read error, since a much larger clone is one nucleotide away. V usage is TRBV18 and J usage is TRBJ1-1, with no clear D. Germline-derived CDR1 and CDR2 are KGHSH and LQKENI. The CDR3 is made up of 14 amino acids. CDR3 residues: CASAPPSWETEAFF. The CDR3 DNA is TGTGCCAGCGCACCACCGTCCTGGGAGACTGAAGCTTTCTTT.

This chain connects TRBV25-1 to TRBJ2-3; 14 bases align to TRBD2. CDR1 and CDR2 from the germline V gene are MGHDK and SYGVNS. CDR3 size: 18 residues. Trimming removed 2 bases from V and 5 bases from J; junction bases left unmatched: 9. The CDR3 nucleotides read TGTGCCAGCAGTGAACTACTCCGACTAGCGGGGGGGCAAGATACGCAGTATTTT. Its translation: CASSELLRLAGGQDTQYF.

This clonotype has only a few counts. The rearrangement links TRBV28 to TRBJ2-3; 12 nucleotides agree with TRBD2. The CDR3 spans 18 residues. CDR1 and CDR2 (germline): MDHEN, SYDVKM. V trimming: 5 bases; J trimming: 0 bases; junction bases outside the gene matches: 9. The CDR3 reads CASSPLLAGGPSTDTQYF. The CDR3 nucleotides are TGTGCCAGCAGTCCCCTTCTAGCGGGGGGGCCTAGCACAGATACGCAGTATTTT.

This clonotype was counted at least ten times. CDR3 nucleotide sequence: TGTGCCAGCAGCCCAGCGGGGGGCACAGATACGCAGTATTTT. Protein product: CASSPAGGTDTQYF. The V call is TRBV7-3, the J call TRBJ2-3; TRBD2 matches 8 bases. This CDR3 has 14 residues. The V gene end was trimmed by 5 bases and the J gene end by 1 base; junction bases not matched to a gene: 2. Germline V CDR1 and CDR2: SGHTA, FQGTGA.

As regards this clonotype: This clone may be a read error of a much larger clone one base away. Here the CDR3 reads CASSFKQSNEKLFF. The CDR3 bases are TGTGCCAGCAGTTTTAAACAAAGTAATGAAAAACTGTTTTTT. This chain uses TRBV28 with TRBJ1-4, with unresolved D. The CDR3 runs to 14 residues. The V gene's germline CDR1 is MDHEN and CDR2 SYDVKM. V lost 3 bases, J lost 4 bases, and 9 bases lay in between.

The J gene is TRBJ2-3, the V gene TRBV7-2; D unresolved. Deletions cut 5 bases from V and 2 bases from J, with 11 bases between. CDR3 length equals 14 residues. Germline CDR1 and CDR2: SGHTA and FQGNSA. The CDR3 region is CASSPARATDTQYF. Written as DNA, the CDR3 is TGTGCCAGCAGCCCGGCAAGGGCCACAGATACGCAGTATTTT.

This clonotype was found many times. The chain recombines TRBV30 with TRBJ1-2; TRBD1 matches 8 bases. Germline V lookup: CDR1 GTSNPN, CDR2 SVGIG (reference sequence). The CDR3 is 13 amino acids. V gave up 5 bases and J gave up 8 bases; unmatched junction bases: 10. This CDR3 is CAWGGQGGVGYTF. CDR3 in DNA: TGTGCCTGGGGCGGACAGGGTGGTGTCGGCTACACCTTC.

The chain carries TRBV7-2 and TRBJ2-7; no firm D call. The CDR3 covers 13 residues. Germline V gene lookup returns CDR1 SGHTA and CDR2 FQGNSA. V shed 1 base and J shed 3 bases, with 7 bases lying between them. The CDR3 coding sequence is TGTGCCAGCAGCTTAGAAAGAGTCTACGAGCAGTACTTC. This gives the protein CASSLERVYEQYF.

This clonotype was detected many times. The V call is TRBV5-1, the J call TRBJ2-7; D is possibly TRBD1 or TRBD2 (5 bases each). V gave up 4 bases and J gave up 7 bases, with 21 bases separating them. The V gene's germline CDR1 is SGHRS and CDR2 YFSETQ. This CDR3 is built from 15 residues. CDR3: CASSGAGTESGEQYF. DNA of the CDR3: TGCGCCAGCAGCGGGGCCGGGACGGAGTCCGGAGAGCAGTACTTC.

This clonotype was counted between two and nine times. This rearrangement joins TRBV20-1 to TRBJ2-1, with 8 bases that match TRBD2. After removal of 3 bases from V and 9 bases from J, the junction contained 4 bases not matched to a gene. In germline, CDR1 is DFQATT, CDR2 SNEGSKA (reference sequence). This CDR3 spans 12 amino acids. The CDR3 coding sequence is TGCAGTGCTAGTGGGACTAGAGGTGAGCAGTTCTTC. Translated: CSASGTRGEQFF.

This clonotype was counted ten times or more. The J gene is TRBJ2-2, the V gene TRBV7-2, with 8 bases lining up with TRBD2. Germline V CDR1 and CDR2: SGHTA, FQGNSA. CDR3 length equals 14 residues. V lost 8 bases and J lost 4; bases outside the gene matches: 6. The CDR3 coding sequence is TGTGCCAGCCGGGGGGGGCTGGGCACCGGGGAGCTGTTTTTT. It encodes CASRGGLGTGELFF.

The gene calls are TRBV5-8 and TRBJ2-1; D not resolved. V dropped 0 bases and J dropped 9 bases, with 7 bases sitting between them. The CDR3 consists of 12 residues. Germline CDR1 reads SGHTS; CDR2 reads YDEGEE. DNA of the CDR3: TGTGCCAGCAGCTTGGCGGCCGGTGAGCAGTTCTTC. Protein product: CASSLAAGEQFF.

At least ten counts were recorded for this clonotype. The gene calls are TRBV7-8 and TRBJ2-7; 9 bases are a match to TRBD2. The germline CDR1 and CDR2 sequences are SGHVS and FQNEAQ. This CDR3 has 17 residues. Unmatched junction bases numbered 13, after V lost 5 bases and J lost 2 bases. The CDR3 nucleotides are TGTGCCAGCAGCCAGAGGGTCCTAGCGGGGAAACCCTACGAGCAGTACTTC. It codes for CASSQRVLAGKPYEQYF.

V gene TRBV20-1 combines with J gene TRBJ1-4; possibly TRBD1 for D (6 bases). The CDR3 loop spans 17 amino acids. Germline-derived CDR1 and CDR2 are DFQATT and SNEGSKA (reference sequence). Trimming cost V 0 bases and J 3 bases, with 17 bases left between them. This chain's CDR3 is CSARDHIGGLANEKLFF. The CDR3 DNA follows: TGCAGTGCTAGAGATCACATCGGGGGGCTGGCTAATGAAAAACTGTTTTTT.

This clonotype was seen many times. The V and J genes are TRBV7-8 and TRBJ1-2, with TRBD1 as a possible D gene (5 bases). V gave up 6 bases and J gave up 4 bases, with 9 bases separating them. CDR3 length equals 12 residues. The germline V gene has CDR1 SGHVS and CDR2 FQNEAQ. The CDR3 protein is CASSFQGYGYTF. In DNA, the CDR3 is TGTGCCAGCAGTTTCCAGGGCTATGGCTACACCTTC.

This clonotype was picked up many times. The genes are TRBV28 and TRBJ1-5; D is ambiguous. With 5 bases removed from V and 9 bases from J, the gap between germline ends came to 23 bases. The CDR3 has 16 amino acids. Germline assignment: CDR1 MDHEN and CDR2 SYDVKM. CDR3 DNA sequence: TGTGCCAGCAGTCAGCGGCCAGTGTTTAGTGTTCGGCCCCAGCATTTT. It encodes CASSQRPVFSVRPQHF.

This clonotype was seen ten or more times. CDR3 sequence (DNA): TGCGCCAGCACCTCGGACAGCCTGAACACTGAAGCTTTCTTT. Translated, it gives CASTSDSLNTEAFF. The rearrangement joins TRBV5-1 to TRBJ1-1, with TRBD1 as a possible D gene (6 bases). The germline V gene has CDR1 SGHRS and CDR2 YFSETQ. V shed 6 bases and J shed 0 bases, with 12 bases lying between them. The CDR3 is 14 residues long.

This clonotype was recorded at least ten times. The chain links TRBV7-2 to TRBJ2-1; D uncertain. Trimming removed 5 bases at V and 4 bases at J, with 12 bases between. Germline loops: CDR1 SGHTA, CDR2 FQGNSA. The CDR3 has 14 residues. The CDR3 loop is CASSTTKKYNEQFF. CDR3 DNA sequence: TGTGCCAGCAGCACAACCAAAAAATACAATGAGCAGTTCTTC.

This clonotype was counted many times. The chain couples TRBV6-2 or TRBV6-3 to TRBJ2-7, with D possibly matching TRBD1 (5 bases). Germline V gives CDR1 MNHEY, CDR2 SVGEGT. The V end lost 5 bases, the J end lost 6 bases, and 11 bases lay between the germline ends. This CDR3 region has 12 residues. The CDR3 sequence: CASSRTTAEQYF. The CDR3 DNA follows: TGTGCCAGCAGTAGGACAACGGCCGAGCAGTACTTC.

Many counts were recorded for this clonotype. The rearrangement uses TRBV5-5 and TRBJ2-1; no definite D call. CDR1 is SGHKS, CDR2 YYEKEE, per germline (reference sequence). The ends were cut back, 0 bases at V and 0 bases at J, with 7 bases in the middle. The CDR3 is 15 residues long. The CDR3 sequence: CASSLETSSYNEQFF. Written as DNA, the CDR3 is TGTGCCAGCAGCTTGGAAACCAGCTCCTACAATGAGCAGTTCTTC.

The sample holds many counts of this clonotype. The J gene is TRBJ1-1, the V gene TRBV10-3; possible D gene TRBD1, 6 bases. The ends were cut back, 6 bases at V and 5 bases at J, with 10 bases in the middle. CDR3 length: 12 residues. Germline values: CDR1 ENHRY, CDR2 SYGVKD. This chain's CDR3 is CAISPQGTEAFF. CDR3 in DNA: TGTGCCATCAGCCCACAGGGAACTGAAGCTTTCTTT.

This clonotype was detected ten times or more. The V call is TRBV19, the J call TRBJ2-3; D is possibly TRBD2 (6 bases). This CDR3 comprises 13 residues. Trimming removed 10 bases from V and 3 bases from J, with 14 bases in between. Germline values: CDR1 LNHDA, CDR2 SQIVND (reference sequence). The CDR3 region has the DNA TGTGCCACCCGGGGGTACGGAACAGATACGCAGTATTTT. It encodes CATRGYGTDTQYF.

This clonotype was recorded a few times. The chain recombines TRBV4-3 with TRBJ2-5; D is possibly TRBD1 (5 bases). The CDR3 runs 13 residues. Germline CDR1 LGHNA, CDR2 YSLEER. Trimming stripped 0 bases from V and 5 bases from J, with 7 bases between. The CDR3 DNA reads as TGCGCCAGCAGCCAAGATTCAGGGGAGACCCAGTACTTC. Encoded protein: CASSQDSGETQYF.

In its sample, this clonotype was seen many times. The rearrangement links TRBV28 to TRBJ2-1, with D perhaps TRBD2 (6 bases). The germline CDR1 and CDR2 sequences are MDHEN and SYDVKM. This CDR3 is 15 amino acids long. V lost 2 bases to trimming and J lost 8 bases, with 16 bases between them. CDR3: CASSLKSGLRYEQFF. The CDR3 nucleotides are TGTGCCAGCAGTTTAAAGAGCGGACTAAGGTATGAGCAGTTCTTC.

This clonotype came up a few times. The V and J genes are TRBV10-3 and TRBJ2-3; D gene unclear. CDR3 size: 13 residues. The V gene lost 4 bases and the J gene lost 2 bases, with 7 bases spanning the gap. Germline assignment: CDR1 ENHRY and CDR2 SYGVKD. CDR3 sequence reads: CAISGEFTDTQYF. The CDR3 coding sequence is TGTGCCATCAGTGGGGAATTCACAGATACGCAGTATTTT.

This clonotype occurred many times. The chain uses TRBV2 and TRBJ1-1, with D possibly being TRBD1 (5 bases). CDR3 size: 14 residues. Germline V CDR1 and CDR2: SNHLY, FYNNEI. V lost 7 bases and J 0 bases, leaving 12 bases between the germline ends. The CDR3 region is CASTIAGLNTEAFF. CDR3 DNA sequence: TGTGCCAGCACCATTGCAGGGCTGAACACTGAAGCTTTCTTT.